Below, 18 T cell receptor beta chains from the same sample are listed, as sequenced in a study of PD-1 blockade in classical Hodgkin lymphoma. Clones were sequenced by immunoSEQ multiplex PCR, and TCRdb holds only the in-frame ones, with some missing. The repertoire holds approximately 65,000 clones, with approximately 89% as singletons. After autologous stem cell transplantation all patients relapsed, and prior brentuximab vedotin exposure differed between cohorts. The sample consisted of peripheral blood mononuclear cells (PBMCs), taken at baseline. All receptors come from a human donor with classical Hodgkin lymphoma.

Of note for this clone: Different DNA sequences within this sample yield the same CDR3. The chain has TRBV5-1 and TRBJ2-3; no reliable D call. The CDR3 loop spans 11 amino acids. V was pared by 3 bases and J by 3 bases, with 2 bases between. CDR1 and CDR2 from the germline V gene are SGHRS and YFSETQ. In nucleotides, the CDR3 is TGCGCCAGCAGCTCGACAGATACGCAGTATTTT. Translation: CASSSTDTQYF.

The CDR3 bases are TGTGCCACTGGGCGGGGAAACACTGAAGCTTTCTTT. Amino acids: CATGRGNTEAFF. The chain joins TRBV6-6 to TRBJ1-1; D remains ambiguous. CDR3 length: 12 amino acids. Germline loops: CDR1 MNHNY, CDR2 SVGAGI (reference sequence). V was clipped by 10 bases and J by 2 bases, with 11 bases between them.

The chain carries TRBV21-1 and TRBJ1-6; no check of the table's D call, TRBD1, against the DNA was made. TRBV21-1 is a known pseudogene. The CDR3 is made up of 18 amino acids. The CDR3 here is CASRSTGDAVGNNSPLHF. In DNA, the CDR3 is TGTGCCAGCAGGTCGACAGGGGATGCAGTCGGGAATAATTCACCCCTCCACTTT.

The chain combines TRBV5-6 with TRBJ1-6, with 8 bases that match TRBD1. The CDR3 contains 16 residues. V dropped 5 bases and J dropped 13; count of bases not matched to a gene: 17. Looked up from germline, CDR1 is SGHDT and CDR2 is YYEEEE. The CDR3 region has the DNA TGTGCCAGCAGTCCGTCCCCCGGGACAGGCGTCCGGCCCCTCCACTTT. It specifies CASSPSPGTGVRPLHF.

The chain employs TRBV11-3 and TRBJ2-1; D uncertain. V lost 1 base, J lost 0 bases, and 10 bases lay in between. Germline V gives CDR1 SGHNT, CDR2 YENEEA. The CDR3 extends over 16 amino acids. The DNA for the CDR3 is TGTGCCAGCAGCTTAGGGTGGGATCCCTCCTACAATGAGCAGTTCTTC. It specifies CASSLGWDPSYNEQFF. Combining the CDR3 with reference TRBV11-3 and TRBJ2-1 gives the whole variable domain EAGVVQSPRYKIIEKKQPVAFWCNPISGHNTLYWYLQNLGQGPELLIRYENEEAVDDSQLPKDRFSAERLKGVDSTLKIQPAELGDSAVYLCASSLGWDPSYNEQFFGPGTRLTVL.

This chain joins TRBV19 and TRBJ2-1; 9 bases line up with TRBD1. CDR1 is LNHDA, CDR2 SQIVND, per germline (reference sequence). V lost 4 bases, J lost 4 bases, and 5 bases stayed unmatched. There are 15 residues in the CDR3. CDR3 in amino acids: CASSNRGRLYNEQFF. The CDR3 bases are TGTGCCAGTAGTAACAGGGGGCGACTGTACAATGAGCAGTTCTTC.

The chain joins TRBV27 to TRBJ1-2; 8 nucleotides line up with TRBD1. Germline lookup yields CDR1 MNHEY and CDR2 SMNVEV (reference sequence). The V segment lost 7 bases and the J segment 5 bases; nucleotides outside the gene matches: 12. The length of the CDR3 is 15 residues. CDR3 residues: CASTQRQGAEYGYTF. DNA for the CDR3: TGTGCCAGCACCCAACGGCAGGGGGCCGAATATGGCTACACCTTC.

The chain uses TRBV6-6 and TRBJ1-1; D gene uncertain. The CDR3 has 12 residues. The germline gives CDR1 MNHNY, CDR2 SVGAGI (reference sequence). Trimming pared 6 bases from V and 0 bases from J, leaving 5 bases between. The CDR3 spells CASSPLNTEAFF. The CDR3 nucleotides read TGTGCCAGCAGCCCCTTGAACACTGAAGCTTTCTTT.

The CDR3 bases are TGTGCCAGCAGTTTTAACCAGGGGGCAGTGGTGACTGAAGCTTTCTTT. Its protein is CASSFNQGAVVTEAFF. The chain uses TRBV27 and TRBJ1-1; 8 positions match TRBD1. The V segment lost 3 bases and the J segment 5 bases; nucleotides outside the gene matches: 11. Per germline, CDR1 MNHEY and CDR2 SMNVEV (reference sequence). The CDR3 loop spans 16 amino acids.

This rearrangement joins TRBV6-5 to TRBJ1-5; D call uncertain. This CDR3 has 13 residues. With 7 bases removed from V and 0 bases from J, the gap between germline ends came to 7 bases. Looked up from germline, CDR1 is MNHEY and CDR2 is SVGAGI. The CDR3 is CASIGNSNQPQHF. The CDR3 coding sequence is TGTGCCAGCATAGGAAATAGCAATCAGCCCCAGCATTTT.

V gene TRBV15 combines with J gene TRBJ1-1; no reliable D call. The CDR3 sequence is 14 residues long. Trimming removed 1 base at V and 2 bases at J, with 8 bases between. CDR1 and CDR2 from the germline V gene are LNHNV and YYDKDF (reference sequence). CDR3 sequence reads: CATSRVKKNTEAFF. CDR3 DNA sequence: TGTGCCACCAGCAGAGTTAAGAAAAACACTGAAGCTTTCTTT.

CDR3 loop: CASSVQGRTGELFF. For the CDR3, the DNA is TGTGCCAGCTCCGTCCAGGGGAGGACCGGGGAGCTGTTTTTT. The rearrangement links TRBV2 to TRBJ2-2; D tentatively reads TRBD1 or TRBD2 (6 bases each). The CDR3 length is 14 residues. Germline V gene lookup returns CDR1 SNHLY and CDR2 FYNNEI. Trimming took 8 bases from V and 5 from J, leaving 15 bases between them.

The chain joins TRBV15 to TRBJ1-3, with D unclear. The CDR3 sequence is 16 residues long. Germline V lookup: CDR1 LNHNV, CDR2 YYDKDF (reference sequence). V lost 3 bases to trimming and J lost 2 bases, with 14 bases between them. The CDR3 nucleotides read TGTGCCACCAGCAGGGCTAGGCTCATCGCTGGAAACACCATATATTTT. Translated: CATSRARLIAGNTIYF.

As DNA, the CDR3 is TGCGCCAGCAGCAACCGAGGGGGGAACACTGAAGCTTTCTTT. As protein: CASSNRGGNTEAFF. The chain has TRBV4-3 and TRBJ1-1, with D perhaps matching TRBD1 (6 bases). V lost 5 bases, J lost 1 base, and 11 bases lay in between. This CDR3 is 14 amino acids long. The germline V gene has CDR1 LGHNA and CDR2 YSLEER.

The rearrangement joins TRBV5-1 to TRBJ1-2, with a tentative D call TRBD1 (5 bases). The CDR3 totals 15 residues. Trimming took 9 bases from V and 3 from J, leaving 21 bases between them. Germline loops: CDR1 SGHRS, CDR2 YFSETQ. CDR3 bases: TGCGCCACCAACCCATCCGGGGGAATGGACTATGGCTACACCTTC. Translation: CATNPSGGMDYGYTF.

The chain links TRBV5-8 to TRBJ1-2; D ambiguous. This CDR3 has 13 residues. Looked up from germline, CDR1 is SGHTS and CDR2 is YDEGEE. Trimming pared 1 base from V and 6 bases from J, leaving 10 bases between. The chain's CDR3 is CASSLMGADGYTF. CDR3 bases: TGTGCCAGCAGCTTGATGGGTGCTGATGGCTACACCTTC.

Here the CDR3 DNA reads TGTGCCTCCCGAGTGCCCGGTAGTAACATTCAGTACTTC. This encodes CASRVPGSNIQYF. The rearrangement joins TRBV19 to TRBJ2-4; D ambiguous. From germline, CDR1 is LNHDA and CDR2 SQIVND (reference sequence). Trimming stripped 11 bases from V and 7 bases from J, with 18 bases between. CDR3 length equals 13 residues. Using reference TRBV19 and TRBJ2-4 for the parts outside the CDR3, the full variable domain is DGGITQSPKYLFRKEGQNVTLSCEQNLNHDAMYWYRQDPGQGLRLIYYSQIVNDFQKGDIAEGYSVSREKKESFPLTVTSAQKNPTAFYLCASRVPGSNIQYFGAGTRLSVL.

V gene TRBV5-6 combines with J gene TRBJ2-1, with 9 nucleotides matching TRBD2. The ends lost 4 bases at V and 0 bases at J; junction bases unmatched: 2. In germline, CDR1 is SGHDT, CDR2 YYEEEE. CDR3 size: 15 residues. The CDR3 protein is CASSRGGDSYNEQFF. CDR3 nucleotide sequence: TGTGCCAGCAGCCGCGGGGGGGACTCCTACAATGAGCAGTTCTTC.